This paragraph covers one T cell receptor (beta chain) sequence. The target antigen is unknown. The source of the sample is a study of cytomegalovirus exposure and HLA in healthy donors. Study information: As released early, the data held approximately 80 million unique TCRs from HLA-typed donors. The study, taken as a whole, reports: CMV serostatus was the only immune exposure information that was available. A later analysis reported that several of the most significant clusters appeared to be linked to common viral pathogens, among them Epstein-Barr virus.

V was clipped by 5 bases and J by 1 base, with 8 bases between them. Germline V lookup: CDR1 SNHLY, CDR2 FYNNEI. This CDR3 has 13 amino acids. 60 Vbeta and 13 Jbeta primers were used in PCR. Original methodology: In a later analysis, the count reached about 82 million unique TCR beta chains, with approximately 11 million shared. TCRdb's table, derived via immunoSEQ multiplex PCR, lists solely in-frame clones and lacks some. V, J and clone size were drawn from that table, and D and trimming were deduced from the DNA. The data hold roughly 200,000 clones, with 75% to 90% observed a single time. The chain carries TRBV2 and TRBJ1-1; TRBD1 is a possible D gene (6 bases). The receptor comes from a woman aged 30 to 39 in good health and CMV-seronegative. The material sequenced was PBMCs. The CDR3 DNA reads TGTGCCAGCAGTTCACAGGGGAACACTGAAGCTTTCTTT. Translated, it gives CASSSQGNTEAFF.